This passage covers 20 T cell receptor beta chains from one sample sequenced in a study of early T cells in non-severe SARS-CoV-2 infection. TCRdb re-called the 5' RACE reads with MiXCR, one entry per CDR3 protein. The sample shows tens of thousands of distinct CDR3 sequences, about a tenth of them seen only once. Sequenced: whole blood. The origin of the receptors is an adult who was a healthcare worker with PCR-confirmed SARS-CoV-2 infection or an uninfected control (not recorded which).

This clonotype was detected only a few times. The chain uses TRBV11-2 and TRBJ2-5; 13 bases match TRBD2. Germline V gene sequence: CDR1 SGHAT, CDR2 FQNNGV. CDR3 length: 16 residues. Germline trimming cut 0 bases from V and 7 bases from J; bases unmatched to any gene: 5. CDR3 sequence: CASSLEGTSGASTQYF. The CDR3 region has the DNA TGTGCCAGCAGCTTAGAGGGGACTAGCGGGGCCTCGACCCAGTACTTC. Full variable domain (outside the CDR3, taken from reference TRBV11-2 and TRBJ2-5): EAGVAQSPRYKIIEKRQSVAFWCNPISGHATLYWYQQILGQGPKLLIQFQNNGVVDDSQLPKDRFSAERLKGVDSTLKIQPAKLEDSAVYLCASSLEGTSGASTQYFGPGTRLLVL.

The chain has TRBV12-3 or TRBV12-4 and TRBJ1-4; 7 bases line up with TRBD1. This CDR3 has 14 amino acids. Germline trimming cut 6 bases from V and 3 bases from J; bases unmatched to any gene: 4. The CDR3 bases are TGTGCCAGCAGCATGGACAGGCCTAATGAAAAACTGTTTTTT. As protein: CASSMDRPNEKLFF.

This clonotype was recorded at least ten times. The V call is TRBV10-3, the J call TRBJ2-1, with TRBD2 matching over 14 bases. Germline values: CDR1 ENHRY, CDR2 SYGVKD. J lost 10 bases, V lost 11 bases, and 7 bases had no gene match. This CDR3 region has 13 residues. Here the CDR3 DNA reads TGTGCCGCGGGACTAGCGGGGGCATGGGAGCAGTTCTTC. Translated: CAAGLAGAWEQFF.

This clonotype was picked up a small number of times. This rearrangement joins TRBV6-2 or TRBV6-3 to TRBJ1-6, with 9 positions matching TRBD1. Germline CDR1 reads MNHEY; CDR2 reads SVGEGT. Germline trimming cut 6 bases from V and 9 bases from J; bases unmatched to any gene: 6. This CDR3 comprises 14 residues. The CDR3 is CASRQDRGASPLHF. The CDR3 DNA reads TGTGCCAGCAGACAAGACAGGGGGGCTTCACCCCTCCACTTT.

In its sample, this clonotype was seen many times. The chain links TRBV6-5 to TRBJ1-2, with 9 bases matching TRBD1. The CDR3 length is 16 residues. V lost 2 bases to trimming and J lost 5 bases; unmatched junction nucleotides: 9. Germline CDR1 reads MNHEY; CDR2 reads SVGAGI. The CDR3: CASSYTRDRAPYGYTF. CDR3 DNA: TGTGCCAGCAGTTACACCCGGGACAGGGCCCCATATGGCTACACCTTC.

This clonotype was counted at least ten times. The V gene is TRBV12-3 or TRBV12-4, the J gene TRBJ1-2; D might be TRBD1 (5 bases). V lost 10 bases and J lost 6, with 9 bases in between. The length of the CDR3 is 10 residues. The CDR3 bases are TGTGCCACCCGAGGGGATGGCTACACCTTC. Translation: CATRGDGYTF.

This clonotype has a count of ten or more. This rearrangement joins TRBV3-1 to TRBJ1-5; D is possibly TRBD1 (6 bases). This CDR3 comprises 16 residues. The ends were cut back, 4 bases at V and 7 bases at J, with 20 bases in the middle. Germline-derived CDR1 and CDR2 are LGHDT and YNNKEL (reference sequence). The CDR3: CASSPAGRDKRQPQHF. CDR3 DNA: TGTGCCAGCAGCCCAGCAGGCCGGGACAAAAGGCAGCCCCAGCATTTT.

V is TRBV11-2 and J is TRBJ1-2; D not resolved. Germline-derived CDR1 and CDR2 are SGHAT and FQNNGV. The CDR3 spans 14 residues. Trimming stripped 2 bases from V and 5 bases from J, with 12 bases between. CDR3 amino acids: CASSLSLSYYGYTF. In nucleotides, the CDR3 is TGTGCCAGCAGCTTAAGCCTCTCCTATTATGGCTACACCTTC.

The sample holds a few counts of this clonotype. The chain combines TRBV30 with TRBJ2-1, with D perhaps assigned TRBD1 or TRBD2 (6 bases each). The length of the CDR3 is 12 residues. V was pared by 4 bases and J by 9 bases, with 13 bases between. The V gene's germline CDR1 is GTSNPN and CDR2 SVGIG (reference sequence). The CDR3 region is CAWTLGGIEQFF. The CDR3 DNA follows: TGTGCCTGGACATTAGGGGGGATTGAGCAGTTCTTC.

The rearrangement joins TRBV5-4 to TRBJ1-1; TRBD1 is a possible D gene (5 bases). V shed 1 base and J shed 1 base, with 8 bases lying between them. The CDR3 extends over 14 amino acids. Germline CDR1 reads SGHNT; CDR2 reads YYREEE (reference sequence). CDR3 loop: CASSLFRENTEAFF. The CDR3 nucleotides read TGTGCCAGCAGCTTGTTCAGGGAGAACACTGAAGCTTTCTTT.

This clonotype was observed at least ten times. V usage is TRBV27 and J usage is TRBJ2-1; D not certain. Trimming removed 5 bases from V and 0 bases from J, with 14 bases in between. Looked up from germline, CDR1 is MNHEY and CDR2 is SMNVEV (reference sequence). CDR3 length: 16 amino acids. The CDR3 nucleotides are TGTGCCAGCAGTCAAAACAACTGGTACTCCTACAATGAGCAGTTCTTC. The encoded protein is CASSQNNWYSYNEQFF.

This clonotype was observed a handful of times. The chain is built from TRBV7-3 and TRBJ2-5; D is ambiguous. V lost 5 bases and J 5 bases, leaving 15 bases between the germline ends. CDR3 length: 14 amino acids. Germline-derived CDR1 and CDR2 are SGHTA and FQGTGA. CDR3 DNA: TGTGCCAGCAGCAACACGGTGGGCGGTGAGACCCAGTACTTC. It specifies CASSNTVGGETQYF.

J is TRBJ2-7 and V is TRBV5-6, with D possibly matching TRBD1 (6 bases). V was clipped by 4 bases and J by 2 bases, with 10 bases between them. There are 13 residues in the CDR3. CDR1 and CDR2 (germline): SGHDT, YYEEEE. CDR3 in amino acids: CASSAGATYEQYF. The CDR3 coding sequence is TGTGCCAGCAGCGCAGGGGCTACCTACGAGCAGTACTTC.

This clonotype has ten or more counts. The CDR3 is CASSEVGFSPGGELFF. Here the CDR3 DNA reads TGTGCCAGCAGTGAAGTGGGGTTTTCCCCAGGCGGGGAGCTGTTTTTT. V is TRBV2 and J is TRBJ2-2, with D unclear. The CDR3 sequence is 16 residues long. V gave up 1 base and J gave up 7 bases, with 16 bases separating them. Germline V gene sequence: CDR1 SNHLY, CDR2 FYNNEI.

The chain employs TRBV6-5 and TRBJ2-3, with 13 positions matching TRBD2. Trimming cost V 6 bases and J 6 bases; bases outside gene matches: 3. Germline CDR1 MNHEY, CDR2 SVGAGI. The CDR3 has 14 amino acids. As DNA, the CDR3 is TGTGCCAGCAGGCCGGGACTAGCGGGGGATACGCAGTATTTT. It specifies CASRPGLAGDTQYF.

The chain combines TRBV7-8 with TRBJ2-3; 8 bases agree with TRBD2. Germline V lookup: CDR1 SGHVS, CDR2 FQNEAQ. The V and J ends lost 0 bases and 0 bases, in that order; junction bases with no gene match: 2. CDR3 size: 16 residues. The CDR3 spells CASSLASGESTDTQYF. In nucleotides, the CDR3 is TGTGCCAGCAGCTTAGCTAGCGGGGAGAGCACAGATACGCAGTATTTT.

The gene calls are TRBV7-9 and TRBJ1-2; 7 nucleotides match TRBD1. The germline gives CDR1 SEHNR, CDR2 FQNEAQ (reference sequence). The CDR3 is 18 residues long. Trimming at V came to 4 bases and at J to 1 base, leaving 15 bases not matched to a gene. The CDR3 bases are TGTGCCAGCAGCTCAGTGCTGGACAGGTCAGCCGGTAACTATGGCTACACCTTC. Protein sequence: CASSSVLDRSAGNYGYTF.

The chain employs TRBV7-6 and TRBJ1-1; D is possibly TRBD1 (5 bases). V lost 4 bases, J lost 4 bases, and 16 bases lay in between. The CDR3 extends over 15 amino acids. Per the germline V gene, CDR1 is SGHVS and CDR2 is FNYEAQ. Here the CDR3 reads CASSSKRSGGTEAFF. As DNA, the CDR3 is TGTGCCAGCAGCTCAAAGAGAAGCGGGGGCACTGAAGCTTTCTTT.

Concerning this clonotype itself: Possible read error: a much larger clone is one base away. The gene calls are TRBV29-1 and TRBJ1-1; maybe TRBD1 (6 bases). The germline CDR1 and CDR2 sequences are SQVTM and ANQGSEA. CDR3 length: 12 residues. Here the CDR3 DNA reads TGCAGCGTGGAGGGGGGGGCGAGAAAAGCTCTCTTT. This encodes CSVEGGARKALF.

This clonotype was counted many times. This chain links TRBV20-1 with TRBJ1-2; weak D call: TRBD1 (6 bases). V was clipped by 5 bases and J by 6 bases, with 19 bases between them. Germline V lookup: CDR1 DFQATT, CDR2 SNEGSKA (reference sequence). This CDR3 has 14 residues. The CDR3 sequence: CSAPPGGGTDGYTF. CDR3 nucleotide sequence: TGCAGTGCTCCGCCCGGAGGGGGGACTGATGGCTACACCTTC.